Described below is a single T cell receptor beta chain sequence and its context. The antigen remains unidentified. This same CDR3 is encoded by further DNA sequences in the sample. This entry comes from a study of T cell responses to AZD1222 COVID-19 vaccine. Study results and limitations: After the peak T cell response, and only then, were repertoires sampled. Donors were chiefly white British, with a greater number of females, and clonal diversity was perhaps underestimated. A rise in Spike-specific TCR breadth and depth followed two AZD1222 doses. Seropositive at baseline were only a handful of AZD1222 recipients.

Sequenced by immunoSEQ multiplex PCR; TCRdb stores in-frame clones only, minus some. This table holds fewer than 150,000 clones, 88% found once. Trimming removed 2 bases at V and 3 bases at J, with 8 bases between. Germline CDR1 is ENHRY and CDR2 is SYGVKD. This CDR3 comprises 13 residues. This specimen consisted of peripheral blood, obtained on day 0 of AZD1222 vaccination. The TCR comes from an adult in good health. The rearrangement joins TRBV10-3 to TRBJ2-7, with D unresolved. The CDR3 sequence is CAISERQNYEQYF. CDR3 sequence (DNA): TGTGCCATCAGTGAGAGGCAGAACTACGAGCAGTACTTC.